A selection of T cell receptor beta chains follows, all from one sample in a study of technical replicates of blood from a few donors. Clones were sequenced by immunoSEQ multiplex PCR, and TCRdb holds only the in-frame ones, with some missing. The sample carries tens of thousands of clones, around 97% recorded once. The sequencing sample was made of T cells isolated from PBMCs. These receptors all come from a human donor in good health. Each CDR3 is given with its conserved first and last residue. The D gene is left open where the match is weak. Only part of the rows carry a size: once, few, many, or a class if the clone is expanded.

abundance: NA; d_gene: NA; v_gene: TRBV7-9; j_gene: TRBJ1-6; len: 14; CDR3aa: CASSLQGRHSPLHF; CDR3nt: TGTGCCAGCAGCTTACAGGGGCGGCATTCACCCCTCCACTTT
abundance: NA; d_gene: TRBD1; v_gene: TRBV4-1; j_gene: TRBJ2-5; len: 14; CDR3aa: CASSHGQGRETQYF; CDR3nt: TGCGCCAGCAGCCATGGACAGGGTCGGGAGACCCAGTACTTC
abundance: NA; d_gene: TRBD2; v_gene: TRBV19; j_gene: TRBJ2-7; len: 15; CDR3aa: CASSIMGGGTYEQYF; CDR3nt: TGTGCCAGTAGTATAATGGGCGGGGGGACCTACGAGCAGTACTTC
abundance: NA; d_gene: NA; v_gene: TRBV5-5; j_gene: TRBJ2-7; len: 11; CDR3aa: CASSYYYEQYF; CDR3nt: TGTGCCAGCAGCTATTATTACGAGCAGTACTTC
abundance: NA; d_gene: NA; v_gene: TRBV6-1; j_gene: TRBJ2-1; len: 12; CDR3aa: CASSEVSDEQFF; CDR3nt: TGTGCCAGCAGTGAAGTTTCGGATGAGCAGTTCTTC
abundance: NA; d_gene: NA; v_gene: TRBV5-4; j_gene: TRBJ1-1; len: 12; CDR3aa: CASSLFGAEAFF; CDR3nt: TGTGCCAGCAGCTTGTTCGGTGCTGAAGCTTTCTTT
abundance: NA; d_gene: TRBD2; v_gene: TRBV30; j_gene: TRBJ2-3; len: 19; CDR3aa: CAWSGLMTRLAGVTDTQYF; CDR3nt: TGTGCCTGGAGCGGACTAATGACCCGACTAGCGGGGGTGACAGATACGCAGTATTTT
abundance: NA; d_gene: NA; v_gene: TRBV7-3; j_gene: TRBJ1-1; len: 13; CDR3aa: CASSAGQNTEAFF; CDR3nt: TGTGCCAGCAGCGCCGGACAGAACACTGAAGCTTTCTTT
abundance: NA; d_gene: TRBD1; v_gene: TRBV4-1; j_gene: TRBJ2-2; len: 18; CDR3aa: CASYRGSPGQVNTGELFF; CDR3nt: TGCGCCAGCTACCGAGGGTCACCGGGACAGGTGAACACCGGGGAGCTGTTTTTT
abundance: NA; d_gene: NA; v_gene: TRBV30; j_gene: TRBJ1-2; len: 13; CDR3aa: CAWRLGGDGGYTF; CDR3nt: TGTGCCTGGAGATTGGGAGGGGACGGTGGCTACACCTTC
abundance: NA; d_gene: TRBD2; v_gene: TRBV6-5; j_gene: TRBJ2-1; len: 16; CDR3aa: CASSYSGRRVYNEQFF; CDR3nt: TGTGCCAGCAGTTATTCCGGGAGGAGGGTCTACAATGAGCAGTTCTTC
abundance: NA; d_gene: TRBD1; v_gene: TRBV6-5; j_gene: TRBJ1-2; len: 15; CDR3aa: CASSRTRGRDEGYTF; CDR3nt: TGTGCCAGCAGTAGAACCAGGGGGCGCGACGAGGGCTACACCTTC
abundance: NA; d_gene: TRBD1; v_gene: TRBV28; j_gene: TRBJ2-7; len: 14; CDR3aa: CASRGQGRTREQYF; CDR3nt: TGTGCCAGCCGGGGACAGGGACGGACTCGCGAGCAGTACTTC
abundance: NA; d_gene: TRBD1; v_gene: TRBV25-1; j_gene: TRBJ2-2; len: 14; CDR3aa: CASSVDRPIGELFF; CDR3nt: TGTGCCAGCAGTGTGGACAGGCCTATCGGGGAGCTGTTTTTT
abundance: NA; d_gene: NA; v_gene: TRBV5-1; j_gene: TRBJ2-5; len: 14; CDR3aa: CASSLFRAGETQYF; CDR3nt: TGCGCCAGCAGCTTGTTTCGGGCGGGTGAGACCCAGTACTTC
abundance: once; d_gene: TRBD2; v_gene: TRBV6-4; j_gene: TRBJ2-1; len: 15; CDR3aa: CASSASAGGYNEQFF; CDR3nt: TGTGCCAGCAGTGCATCAGCGGGGGGCTACAATGAGCAGTTCTTC
abundance: NA; d_gene: TRBD2; v_gene: TRBV30; j_gene: TRBJ2-3; len: 15; CDR3aa: CAWSAGTSDTDTQYF; CDR3nt: TGTGCCTGGAGTGCCGGGACTAGCGACACAGATACGCAGTATTTT
abundance: NA; d_gene: TRBD2; v_gene: TRBV6-5; j_gene: TRBJ2-4; len: 14; CDR3aa: CASSLSGGENIQYF; CDR3nt: TGTGCCAGCAGTCTTAGCGGGGGGGAAAACATTCAGTACTTC
abundance: once; d_gene: NA; v_gene: TRBV7-2; j_gene: TRBJ1-2; len: 14; CDR3aa: CASSPQQGGYGYTF; CDR3nt: TGTGCCAGCAGTCCCCAACAGGGTGGCTATGGCTACACCTTC
abundance: once; d_gene: NA; v_gene: TRBV7-6; j_gene: TRBJ1-2; len: 13; CDR3aa: CASSLDARGGYTF; CDR3nt: TGTGCCAGCAGCTTAGATGCCCGGGGAGGCTACACCTTC
abundance: NA; d_gene: TRBD1; v_gene: TRBV19; j_gene: TRBJ1-1; len: 17; CDR3aa: CASRETGGRRSNTEAFF; CDR3nt: TGTGCCAGTAGAGAAACAGGGGGCCGACGGTCGAACACTGAAGCTTTCTTT
abundance: once; d_gene: NA; v_gene: TRBV7-3; j_gene: TRBJ2-1; len: 14; CDR3aa: CASSLTPGGDEQFF; CDR3nt: TGTGCCAGCAGCTTAACGCCGGGGGGCGATGAGCAGTTCTTC
abundance: once; d_gene: NA; v_gene: TRBV19; j_gene: TRBJ1-1; len: 11; CDR3aa: CACKDSTEAFF; CDR3nt: TGTGCCTGTAAAGACAGCACTGAAGCTTTCTTT
abundance: NA; d_gene: TRBD1; v_gene: TRBV7-3; j_gene: TRBJ2-6; len: 18; CDR3aa: CASSFRQGAISGANVLTF; CDR3nt: TGTGCCAGCAGCTTCAGACAGGGGGCTATCTCTGGGGCCAACGTCCTGACTTTC
abundance: NA; d_gene: NA; v_gene: TRBV2; j_gene: TRBJ2-7; len: 13; CDR3aa: CASSGDYSYEQYF; CDR3nt: TGTGCCAGCAGTGGAGACTACAGCTACGAGCAGTACTTC
abundance: once; d_gene: NA; v_gene: TRBV7-8; j_gene: TRBJ1-1; len: 16; CDR3aa: CASSPDQGNRGTEAFF; CDR3nt: TGTGCCAGCAGCCCAGATCAGGGGAATCGCGGGACTGAAGCTTTCTTT
abundance: NA; d_gene: NA; v_gene: TRBV6-5; j_gene: TRBJ2-5; len: 14; CDR3aa: CASSRQGGLETQYF; CDR3nt: TGTGCCAGCAGTCGTCAGGGGGGACTGGAGACCCAGTACTTC
abundance: NA; d_gene: NA; v_gene: TRBV14; j_gene: TRBJ1-2; len: 16; CDR3aa: CASSQVGRLANYGYTF; CDR3nt: TGTGCCAGCAGCCAAGTGGGCCGGTTAGCTAACTATGGCTACACCTTC
abundance: NA; d_gene: NA; v_gene: TRBV6-6; j_gene: TRBJ1-2; len: 12; CDR3aa: CASNGGGLGYTF; CDR3nt: TGTGCCAGCAATGGGGGCGGTTTGGGCTACACCTTC
abundance: NA; d_gene: NA; v_gene: TRBV7-6; j_gene: TRBJ2-2; len: 16; CDR3aa: CASSLGVQGNTGELFF; CDR3nt: TGTGCCAGCAGCTTAGGGGTACAGGGTAACACCGGGGAGCTGTTTTTT
abundance: NA; d_gene: TRBD1; v_gene: TRBV29-1; j_gene: TRBJ2-4; len: 14; CDR3aa: CSVEEGQGGYIQYF; CDR3nt: TGCAGCGTTGAAGAGGGACAGGGGGGATACATTCAGTACTTC
abundance: NA; d_gene: NA; v_gene: TRBV11-2; j_gene: TRBJ2-7; len: 15; CDR3aa: CASSLDLGDTYEQYF; CDR3nt: TGTGCCAGCAGCTTAGATCTCGGTGATACCTACGAGCAGTACTTC
abundance: NA; d_gene: TRBD2; v_gene: TRBV19; j_gene: TRBJ2-1; len: 15; CDR3aa: CASRLAGNLYNEQFF; CDR3nt: TGTGCCAGCCGACTAGCGGGGAACCTATACAATGAGCAGTTCTTC
abundance: NA; d_gene: NA; v_gene: TRBV6-5; j_gene: TRBJ2-1; len: 14; CDR3aa: CASSYSRSYNEQFF; CDR3nt: TGTGCCAGCAGTTACTCCCGCAGCTACAATGAGCAGTTCTTC
abundance: NA; d_gene: TRBD2; v_gene: TRBV10-1; j_gene: TRBJ2-3; len: 12; CDR3aa: CATGLAGGPQYF; CDR3nt: TGCGCCACGGGACTAGCGGGAGGGCCGCAGTATTTT
abundance: once; d_gene: TRBD2; v_gene: TRBV28; j_gene: TRBJ2-1; len: 19; CDR3aa: CASITPGLAGEEAYNEQFF; CDR3nt: TGTGCCAGCATAACACCGGGACTAGCGGGAGAGGAAGCCTACAATGAGCAGTTCTTC
abundance: NA; d_gene: TRBD1; v_gene: TRBV18; j_gene: TRBJ1-2; len: 13; CDR3aa: CASSPMTGDGYTF; CDR3nt: TGTGCCAGCTCACCCATGACAGGGGATGGCTACACCTTC
abundance: once; d_gene: NA; v_gene: TRBV5-1; j_gene: TRBJ2-7; len: 13; CDR3aa: CASSVRLAYEQYF; CDR3nt: TGCGCCAGCAGCGTCCGTCTAGCCTACGAGCAGTACTTC
abundance: NA; d_gene: NA; v_gene: TRBV6-5; j_gene: TRBJ1-1; len: 13; CDR3aa: CASSTDRNTEAFF; CDR3nt: TGTGCCAGCAGCACCGACAGGAACACTGAAGCTTTCTTT
abundance: NA; d_gene: TRBD2; v_gene: TRBV6-5; j_gene: TRBJ2-7; len: 15; CDR3aa: CASSYLAGGSTEQYF; CDR3nt: TGTGCCAGCAGTTACCTAGCGGGGGGCTCTACCGAGCAGTACTTC
abundance: NA; d_gene: NA; v_gene: TRBV10-3; j_gene: TRBJ2-3; len: 12; CDR3aa: CAIGHLTDTQYF; CDR3nt: TGTGCCATCGGGCACCTCACAGATACGCAGTATTTT
abundance: once; d_gene: TRBD1; v_gene: TRBV29-1; j_gene: TRBJ2-7; len: 12; CDR3aa: CSVWTGRNEQYF; CDR3nt: TGCAGCGTCTGGACAGGTAGGAACGAGCAGTACTTC
abundance: NA; d_gene: NA; v_gene: TRBV21-1; j_gene: TRBJ2-7; len: 14; CDR3aa: CASSQLAGFYEQYF; CDR3nt: TGTGCCAGCAGCCAACTAGCGGGTTTCTACGAGCAGTACTTC
abundance: NA; d_gene: NA; v_gene: TRBV11-2; j_gene: TRBJ2-3; len: 16; CDR3aa: CASSKNSGVRTDTQYF; CDR3nt: TGTGCCAGCAGTAAAAATAGCGGAGTCCGCACAGATACGCAGTATTTT
abundance: NA; d_gene: NA; v_gene: TRBV18; j_gene: TRBJ2-7; len: 14; CDR3aa: CASSPEAGFHEQYF; CDR3nt: TGTGCCAGCTCACCCGAGGCGGGCTTCCACGAGCAGTACTTC
abundance: NA; d_gene: TRBD1; v_gene: TRBV7-9; j_gene: TRBJ2-3; len: 16; CDR3aa: CASSSRTGAYTDTQYF; CDR3nt: TGTGCCAGCAGCTCCCGGACAGGGGCCTACACAGATACGCAGTATTTT
abundance: NA; d_gene: TRBD2; v_gene: TRBV4-1; j_gene: TRBJ2-1; len: 18; CDR3aa: CASSQATSGRAMWGEQFF; CDR3nt: TGCGCCAGCAGCCAAGCAACTAGCGGGAGGGCCATGTGGGGTGAGCAGTTCTTC